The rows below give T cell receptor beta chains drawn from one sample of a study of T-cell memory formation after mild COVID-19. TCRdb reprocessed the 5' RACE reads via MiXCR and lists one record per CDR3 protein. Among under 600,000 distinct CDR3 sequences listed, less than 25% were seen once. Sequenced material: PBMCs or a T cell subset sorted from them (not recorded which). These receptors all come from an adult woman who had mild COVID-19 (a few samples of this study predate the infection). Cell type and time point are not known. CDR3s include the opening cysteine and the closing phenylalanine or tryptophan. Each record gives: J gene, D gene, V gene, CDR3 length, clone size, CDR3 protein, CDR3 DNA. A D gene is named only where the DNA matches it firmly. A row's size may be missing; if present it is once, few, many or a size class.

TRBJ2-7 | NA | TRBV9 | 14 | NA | CASSVVGTRPEQYF | TGTGCCAGCAGCGTAGTGGGGACAAGGCCCGAGCAGTACTTC
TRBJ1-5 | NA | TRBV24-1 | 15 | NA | CATSDLTGSHQPQHF | TGTGCCACCAGTGATTTGACAGGGTCCCATCAGCCCCAGCATTTT
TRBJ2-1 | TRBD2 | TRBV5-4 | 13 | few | CASSLERGNEQFF | TGTGCCAGCAGCTTAGAGCGGGGGAATGAGCAGTTCTTC
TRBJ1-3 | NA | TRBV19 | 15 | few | CASSTDTSSGNTIYF | TGTGCCAGTAGTACCGACACGAGCTCTGGAAACACCATATATTTT
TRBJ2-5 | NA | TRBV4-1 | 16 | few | CASSQGGNRYQETQYF | TGCGCCAGCAGCCAAGGGGGAAATCGGTACCAAGAGACCCAGTACTTC
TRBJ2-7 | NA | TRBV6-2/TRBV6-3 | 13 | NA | CASSHDSPYEQYF | TGTGCCAGCAGTCACGACAGTCCCTACGAGCAGTACTTC
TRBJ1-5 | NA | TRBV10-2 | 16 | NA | CASSESVRVSNQPQHF | TGCGCCAGCAGTGAGTCAGTGAGGGTGAGCAATCAGCCCCAGCATTTT
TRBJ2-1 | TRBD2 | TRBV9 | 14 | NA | CASSPPGGAGEQFF | TGTGCCAGCAGCCCACCGGGGGGGGCCGGTGAGCAGTTCTTC
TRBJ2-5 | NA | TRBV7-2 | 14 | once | CASSYLGSGETQYF | TGTGCCAGCAGCTACCTGGGGAGTGGCGAGACCCAGTACTTC
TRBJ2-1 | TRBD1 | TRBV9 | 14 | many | CASSMRQGANEQFF | TGTGCCAGCAGCATGAGACAGGGGGCGAATGAGCAGTTCTTC
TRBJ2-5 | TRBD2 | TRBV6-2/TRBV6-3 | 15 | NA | CASSQTSGGRRTQYF | TGTGCCAGCAGTCAGACTAGCGGGGGGCGTCGGACCCAGTACTTC
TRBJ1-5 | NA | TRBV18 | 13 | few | CASSPQGSQPQHF | TGTGCCAGCTCACCACAGGGATCTCAGCCCCAGCATTTT
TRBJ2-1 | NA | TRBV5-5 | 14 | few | CASSPRLVDNEQFF | TGTGCCAGCAGCCCCCGACTAGTAGACAATGAGCAGTTCTTC
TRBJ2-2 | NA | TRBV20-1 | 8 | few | CSVGELFF | TGCAGTGTCGGGGAGCTGTTTTTT
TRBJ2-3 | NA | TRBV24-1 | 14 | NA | CATSDFTVTDTQYF | TGTGCCACCAGTGATTTTACAGTCACAGATACGCAGTATTTT
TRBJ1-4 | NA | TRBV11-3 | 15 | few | CASSFAGSTNEKLFF | TGTGCCAGCAGTTTTGCTGGGTCAACTAATGAAAAACTGTTTTTT
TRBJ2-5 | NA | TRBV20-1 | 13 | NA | CSARLLVQETQYF | TGCAGTGCTAGGTTGCTGGTGCAAGAGACCCAGTACTTC
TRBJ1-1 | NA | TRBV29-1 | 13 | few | CSVAEGVNTEAFF | TGCAGCGTCGCGGAGGGTGTGAACACTGAAGCTTTCTTT
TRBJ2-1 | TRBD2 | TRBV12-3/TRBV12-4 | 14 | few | CASSSLAGKDEQFF | TGTGCCAGCAGTTCCCTAGCGGGGAAGGATGAGCAGTTCTTC
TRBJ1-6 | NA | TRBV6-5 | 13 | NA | CASSYLKDSPLHF | TGTGCCAGCAGTTATTTGAAGGATTCACCCCTCCACTTT
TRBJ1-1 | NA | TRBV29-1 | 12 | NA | CSVVRPNTEAFF | TGCAGCGTTGTACGCCCGAACACTGAAGCTTTCTTT